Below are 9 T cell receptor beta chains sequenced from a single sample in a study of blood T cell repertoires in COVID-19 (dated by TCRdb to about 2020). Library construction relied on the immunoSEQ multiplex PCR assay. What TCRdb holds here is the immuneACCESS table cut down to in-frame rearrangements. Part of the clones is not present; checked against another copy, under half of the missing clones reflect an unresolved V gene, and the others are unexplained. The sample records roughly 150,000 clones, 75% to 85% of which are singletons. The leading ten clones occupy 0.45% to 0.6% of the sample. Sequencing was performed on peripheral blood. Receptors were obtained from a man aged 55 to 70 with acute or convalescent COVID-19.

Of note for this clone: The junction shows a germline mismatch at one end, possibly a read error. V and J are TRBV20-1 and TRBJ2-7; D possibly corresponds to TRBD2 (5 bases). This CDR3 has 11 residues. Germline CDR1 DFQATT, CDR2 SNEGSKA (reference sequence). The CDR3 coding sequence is TGCAGTGCTAGAGATCAGCGGATAAACGTCTTC. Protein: CSARDQRINVF.

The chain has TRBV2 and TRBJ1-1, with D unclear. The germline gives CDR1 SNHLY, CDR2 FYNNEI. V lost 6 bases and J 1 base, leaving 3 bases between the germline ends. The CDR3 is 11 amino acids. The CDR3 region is CASRRNTEAFF. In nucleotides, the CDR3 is TGTGCCAGCAGGAGGAACACTGAAGCTTTCTTT.

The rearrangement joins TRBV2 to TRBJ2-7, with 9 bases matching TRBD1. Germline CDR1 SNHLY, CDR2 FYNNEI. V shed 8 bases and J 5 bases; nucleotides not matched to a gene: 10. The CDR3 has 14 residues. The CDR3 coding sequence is TGTGCCAGCTCCCCCGGGACAGGGAGGCACGAGCAGTACTTC. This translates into CASSPGTGRHEQYF.

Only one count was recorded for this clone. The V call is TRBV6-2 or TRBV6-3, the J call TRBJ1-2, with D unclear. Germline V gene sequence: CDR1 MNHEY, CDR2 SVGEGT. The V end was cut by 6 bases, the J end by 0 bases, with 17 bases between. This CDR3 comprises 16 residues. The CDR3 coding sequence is TGTGCCAGCAGCCAGACACCTTCCGGCACTAACTATGGCTACACCTTC. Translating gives CASSQTPSGTNYGYTF.

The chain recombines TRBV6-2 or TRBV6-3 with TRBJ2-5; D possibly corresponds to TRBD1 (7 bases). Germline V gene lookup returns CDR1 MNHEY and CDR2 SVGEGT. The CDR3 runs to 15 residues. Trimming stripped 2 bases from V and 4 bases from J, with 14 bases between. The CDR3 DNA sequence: TGTGCCAGCAGTTACGCGGGGACAGAACGAGAGACCCAGTACTTC. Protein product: CASSYAGTERETQYF.

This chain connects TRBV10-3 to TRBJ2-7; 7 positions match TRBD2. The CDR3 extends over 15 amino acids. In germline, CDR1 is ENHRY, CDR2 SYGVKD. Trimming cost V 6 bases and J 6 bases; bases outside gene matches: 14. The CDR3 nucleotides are TGTGCCATCAGCGAATGGAGGGCGGGAGAGGGCGAGCAGTACTTC. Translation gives CAISEWRAGEGEQYF.

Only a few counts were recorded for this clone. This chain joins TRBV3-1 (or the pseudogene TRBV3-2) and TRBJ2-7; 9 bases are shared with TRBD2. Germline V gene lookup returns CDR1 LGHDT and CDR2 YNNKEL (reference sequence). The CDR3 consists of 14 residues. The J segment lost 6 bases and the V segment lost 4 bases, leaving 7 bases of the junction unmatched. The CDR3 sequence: CASSPGLAGREQYF. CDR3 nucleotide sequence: TGTGCCAGCAGCCCTGGGCTAGCGGGACGCGAGCAGTACTTC.

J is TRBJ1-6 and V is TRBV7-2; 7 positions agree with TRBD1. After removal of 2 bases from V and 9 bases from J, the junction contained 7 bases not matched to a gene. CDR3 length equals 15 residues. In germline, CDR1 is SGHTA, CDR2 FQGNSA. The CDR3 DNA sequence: TGTGCCAGCAGCTTAAAGGGGGCCTGGACTTCACCCCTCCACTTT. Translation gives CASSLKGAWTSPLHF.

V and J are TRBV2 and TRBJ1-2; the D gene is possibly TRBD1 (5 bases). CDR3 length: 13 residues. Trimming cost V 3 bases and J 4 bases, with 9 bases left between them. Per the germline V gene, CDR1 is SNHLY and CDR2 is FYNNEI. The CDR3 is CASSDTGAYGYTF. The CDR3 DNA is TGTGCCAGCAGTGACACAGGTGCCTATGGCTACACCTTC.